Sequencing of this TCR beta chain was carried out in a study of T-cell reconstitution after alpha-beta-depleted transplantation in children. Study-wide results and caveats: Reportedly, roughly two months post-transplant, alpha-beta T cells arose from several hundred expanded graft clones.

The germline V gene encodes CDR1 KGHDR and CDR2 SFDVKD. CDR3 length: 15 amino acids. V was cut by 1 base and J by 0 bases, with 5 bases left in between. This sample's TCRbeta library carried unique molecular identifier barcodes. TCRdb redid the calling of the PCR reads with MiXCR, one entry per CDR3 protein. The profile covers approximately 82,000 distinct CDR3 sequences, with 18% appearing a single time and approximately 51% taken by the ten largest. This clonotype appeared many times. Antigen unknown. The clonotype originates from a male patient aged 2 to 10 who had a stem cell transplant for acute lymphoblastic leukemia, so the T cells may come from the graft donor. The rearrangement uses TRBV24-1 and TRBJ2-2; the D is unclear. Source: PBMCs, mostly from graft donor cells, taken 360 days after TCRalphabeta/CD19-depleted stem cell transplant. This CDR3 is CATSDFPANTGELFF. The CDR3 coding sequence is TGTGCCACCAGTGATTTCCCCGCGAACACCGGGGAGCTGTTTTTT.